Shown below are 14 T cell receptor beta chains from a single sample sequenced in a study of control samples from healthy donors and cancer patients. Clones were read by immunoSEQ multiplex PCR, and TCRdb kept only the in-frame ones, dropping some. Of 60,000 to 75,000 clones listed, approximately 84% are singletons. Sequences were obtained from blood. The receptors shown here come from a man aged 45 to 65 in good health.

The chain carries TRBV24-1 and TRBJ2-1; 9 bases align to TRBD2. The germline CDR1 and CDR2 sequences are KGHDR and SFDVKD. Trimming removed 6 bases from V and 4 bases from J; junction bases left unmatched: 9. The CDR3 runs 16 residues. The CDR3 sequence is CATSLSSAGGYNEQFF. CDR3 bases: TGTGCCACCAGTCTTAGTTCGGCGGGAGGGTACAATGAGCAGTTCTTC.

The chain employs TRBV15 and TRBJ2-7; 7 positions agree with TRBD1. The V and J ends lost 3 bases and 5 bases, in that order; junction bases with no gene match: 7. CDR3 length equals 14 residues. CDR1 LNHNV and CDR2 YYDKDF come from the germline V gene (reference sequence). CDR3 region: CATSSLDRADEQYF. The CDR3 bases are TGTGCCACCAGCAGCCTCGACAGGGCCGACGAGCAGTACTTC. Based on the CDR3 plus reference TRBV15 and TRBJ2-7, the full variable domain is DAMVIQNPRYQVTQFGKPVTLSCSQTLNHNVMYWYQQKSSQAPKLLFHYYDKDFNNEADTPDNFQSRRPNTSFCFLDIRSPGLGDTAMYLCATSSLDRADEQYFGPGTRLTVT.

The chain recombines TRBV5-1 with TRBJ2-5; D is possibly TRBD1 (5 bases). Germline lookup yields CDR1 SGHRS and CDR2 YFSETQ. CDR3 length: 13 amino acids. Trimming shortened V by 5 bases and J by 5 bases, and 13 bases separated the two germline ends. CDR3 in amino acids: CASSSGPVETQYF. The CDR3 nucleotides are TGCGCCAGCAGTTCAGGGCCCGTCGAGACCCAGTACTTC.

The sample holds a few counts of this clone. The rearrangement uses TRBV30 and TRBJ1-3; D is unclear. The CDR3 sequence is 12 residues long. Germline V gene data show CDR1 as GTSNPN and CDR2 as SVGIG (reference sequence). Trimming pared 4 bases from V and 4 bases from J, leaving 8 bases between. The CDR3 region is CAWNPGGNTIYF. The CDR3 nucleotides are TGTGCCTGGAACCCCGGGGGAAACACCATATATTTT.

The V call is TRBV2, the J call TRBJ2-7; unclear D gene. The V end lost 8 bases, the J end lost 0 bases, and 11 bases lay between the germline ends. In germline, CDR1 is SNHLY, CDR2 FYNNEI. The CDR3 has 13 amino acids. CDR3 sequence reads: CASEESSSYEQYF. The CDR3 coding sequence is TGTGCCAGCGAAGAATCCTCCTCCTACGAGCAGTACTTC.

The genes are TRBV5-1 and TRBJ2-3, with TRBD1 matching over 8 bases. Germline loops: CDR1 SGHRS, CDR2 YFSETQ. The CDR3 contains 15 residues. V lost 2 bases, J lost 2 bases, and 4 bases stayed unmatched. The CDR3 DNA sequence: TGCGCCAGCAGCTTCCGACAGGGGCTCACAGATACGCAGTATTTT. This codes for CASSFRQGLTDTQYF.

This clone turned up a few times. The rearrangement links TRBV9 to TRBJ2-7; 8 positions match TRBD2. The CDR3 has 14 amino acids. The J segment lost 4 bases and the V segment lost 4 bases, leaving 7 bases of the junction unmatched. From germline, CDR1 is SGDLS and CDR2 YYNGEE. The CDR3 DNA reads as TGTGCCAGCAGCCCCCGGAGCGGGGGTTACGAGCAGTACTTC. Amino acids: CASSPRSGGYEQYF.

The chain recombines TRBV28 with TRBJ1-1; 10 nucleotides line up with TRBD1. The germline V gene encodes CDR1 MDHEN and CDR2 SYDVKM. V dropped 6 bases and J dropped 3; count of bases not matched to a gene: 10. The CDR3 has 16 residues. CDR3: CASSPPGQGIYTEAFF. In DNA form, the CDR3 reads TGTGCCAGCAGCCCTCCGGGACAGGGGATTTACACTGAAGCTTTCTTT.

The chain's CDR3 is CASTPRGARGYGYTF. The DNA for the CDR3 is TGTGCCAGCACCCCAAGGGGGGCGCGTGGCTATGGCTACACCTTC. The J gene is TRBJ1-2, the V gene TRBV27, with a tentative D call TRBD1 (6 bases). The CDR3 runs to 15 residues. V was trimmed by 7 bases and J by 4 bases, leaving 19 bases between them. CDR1 is MNHEY, CDR2 SMNVEV, per germline (reference sequence).

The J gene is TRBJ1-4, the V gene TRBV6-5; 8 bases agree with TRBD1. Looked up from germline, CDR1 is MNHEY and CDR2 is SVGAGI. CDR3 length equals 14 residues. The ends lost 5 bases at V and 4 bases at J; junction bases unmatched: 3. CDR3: CASSPGQVNEKLFF. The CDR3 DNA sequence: TGTGCCAGCAGTCCGGGACAGGTTAATGAAAAACTGTTTTTT.

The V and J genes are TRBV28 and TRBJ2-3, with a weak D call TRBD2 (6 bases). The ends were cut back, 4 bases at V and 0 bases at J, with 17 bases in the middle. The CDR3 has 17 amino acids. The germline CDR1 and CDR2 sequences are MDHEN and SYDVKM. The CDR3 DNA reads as TGTGCCAGCAGTTCCCCAAGTAGCGGAGCAAGCACAGATACGCAGTATTTT. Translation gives CASSSPSSGASTDTQYF.

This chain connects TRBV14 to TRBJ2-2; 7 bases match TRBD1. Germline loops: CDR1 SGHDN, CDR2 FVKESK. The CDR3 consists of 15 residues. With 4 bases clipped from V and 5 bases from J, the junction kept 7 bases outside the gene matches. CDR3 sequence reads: CASSRTGAGTGELFF. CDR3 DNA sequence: TGTGCCAGCAGCCGCACAGGGGCAGGAACCGGGGAGCTGTTTTTT.

CDR3 DNA: TGTGCCAGCAGCGCTCAGGGGTACGTTCAGCCCCAGCATTTT. Translating gives CASSAQGYVQPQHF. V is TRBV6-5 and J is TRBJ1-5, with a tentative D call TRBD1 (6 bases). Germline lookup yields CDR1 MNHEY and CDR2 SVGAGI. V shed 6 bases and J shed 6 bases, with 15 bases lying between them. CDR3 length: 14 residues.

Here the CDR3 DNA reads TGTGCCAGCCAAAGAGCGGGGTTAGGCGAGCAGTACTTC. Its protein product is CASQRAGLGEQYF. This chain joins TRBV7-2 and TRBJ2-7, with 7 positions matching TRBD2. The J segment lost 6 bases and the V segment lost 8 bases, leaving 10 bases of the junction unmatched. This CDR3 spans 13 amino acids. Germline V gene data show CDR1 as SGHTA and CDR2 as FQGNSA.